A single sample is the source of the 2 T cell receptor beta chains below, sequenced in a study of CD8+ T cells in alopecia areata. RNA was extracted and reverse transcribed into cDNA as the sequencing template. Measured with immunoSEQ multiplex PCR; TCRdb has only the in-frame clones, and not every one. In the table there are about 64,000 clones, around 40% of which are singletons. Sequencing was performed on NKG2D-low CD8+ T cells sorted from blood. The source is a human donor with alopecia areata.

The chain is built from TRBV29-1 and TRBJ2-3, with 7 bases identical to TRBD1. V shed 3 bases, J shed 2 bases, and the junction held 2 bases outside the gene matches. CDR3 length: 13 residues. Germline V gene sequence: CDR1 SQVTM, CDR2 ANQGSEA. The CDR3 is CSVETGNTDTQYF. CDR3 sequence (DNA): TGCAGCGTTGAGACAGGGAACACAGATACGCAGTATTTT.

This clone was counted between two and nine times. This rearrangement joins TRBV4-1 to TRBJ2-7, with a tentative D call TRBD1 (5 bases). The CDR3 has 14 residues. Germline V gene sequence: CDR1 MGHRA, CDR2 YSYEKL. V was pared by 4 bases and J by 5 bases, with 15 bases between. The CDR3 DNA reads as TGCGCCAGCAGCCCAGAGAGCAGGGTCCACGAGCAGTACTTC. Amino acids: CASSPESRVHEQYF.